These 10 T cell receptor beta chains were all obtained from the same sample, sequenced in a study of T-cell memory formation after mild COVID-19. MiXCR, run by TCRdb on the 5' RACE reads, gives a single entry per CDR3 protein. The sample holds a few hundred thousand distinct CDR3 sequences, 15% to 20% seen once. Sequencing used PBMCs or a T cell subset sorted from them (not recorded which). The receptors originated from a young man who had mild COVID-19 (a few samples of this study predate the infection). Cell type and time point are not known.

The table lists this clonotype with a count of one. V usage is TRBV28 and J usage is TRBJ2-3; TRBD2 might be the D (6 bases). Trimming cost V 6 bases and J 3 bases, with 16 bases left between them. The germline V gene encodes CDR1 MDHEN and CDR2 SYDVKM. The CDR3 has 15 amino acids. The CDR3 here is CASSLVAVGTDTQYF. CDR3 coding DNA: TGTGCCAGCAGCTTGGTAGCGGTGGGTACAGATACGCAGTATTTT.

This clonotype showed up just a few times. The chain links TRBV5-6 to TRBJ2-7, with D possibly being TRBD2 (6 bases). The germline V gene encodes CDR1 SGHDT and CDR2 YYEEEE. V lost 3 bases and J 4 bases, leaving 14 bases between the germline ends. The CDR3 runs to 14 residues. In DNA, the CDR3 is TGTGCCAGCAGCTCGGCGCGGGGAGGATACGAGCAGTACTTC. It codes for CASSSARGGYEQYF. The full variable domain, with the rest looked up from reference TRBV5-6 and TRBJ2-7, is DAGVTQSPTHLIKTRGQQVTLRCSPKSGHDTVSWYQQALGQGPQFIFQYYEEEERQRGNFPDRFSGHQFPNYSSELNVNALLLGDSALYLCASSSARGGYEQYFGPGTRLTVT.

The chain is built from TRBV3-1 and TRBJ1-4, with D uncertain. The CDR3 is 13 residues long. Germline V gene sequence: CDR1 LGHDT, CDR2 YNNKEL (reference sequence). V lost 1 base to trimming and J lost 10 bases, with 10 bases between them. CDR3 bases: TGTGCCAGCAGCCAAGTCGAGGGAGGAAAACTGTTTTTT. Translated, it gives CASSQVEGGKLFF.

The sample holds one count of this clonotype. The rearrangement links TRBV28 to TRBJ2-3; 7 bases fit TRBD1. The germline V gene has CDR1 MDHEN and CDR2 SYDVKM. V trimming: 3 bases; J trimming: 9 bases; junction bases outside the gene matches: 6. CDR3 length: 13 amino acids. The CDR3, as DNA: TGTGCCAGCAGTTTCCAGGGGGTCCGAACGCAGTATTTT. Protein sequence: CASSFQGVRTQYF.

This clonotype was found a few times. The chain is built from TRBV7-9 and TRBJ1-2, with D tentatively TRBD1 (6 bases). The CDR3 sequence is 14 residues long. Deletions cut 3 bases from V and 4 bases from J, with 12 bases between. Germline CDR1 reads SEHNR; CDR2 reads FQNEAQ (reference sequence). The CDR3 loop reads CASSFRGVGYGYTF. The CDR3 region has the DNA TGTGCCAGCAGCTTTAGGGGGGTTGGCTATGGCTACACCTTC. Looking up the rest from reference TRBV7-9 and TRBJ1-2 gives the full variable domain: DTGVSQNPRHKITKRGQNVTFRCDPISEHNRLYWYRQTLGQGPEFLTYFQNEAQLEKSRLLSDRFSAERPKGSFSTLEIQRTEQGDSAMYLCASSFRGVGYGYTFGSGTRLTVV.

This chain links TRBV7-2 with TRBJ1-2, with D hard to call. V lost 4 bases, J lost 3 bases, and 12 bases lay in between. Looked up from germline, CDR1 is SGHTA and CDR2 is FQGNSA. This CDR3 spans 14 amino acids. CDR3 loop: CASSSPGVDYGYTF. Written as DNA, the CDR3 is TGTGCCAGCAGCTCCCCTGGGGTAGACTATGGCTACACCTTC.

The chain combines TRBV11-2 with TRBJ2-4; D is unclear. CDR1 is SGHAT and CDR2 is FQNNGV in the germline V gene. The CDR3 extends over 12 amino acids. V lost 0 bases to trimming and J lost 6 bases, with 3 bases between them. The CDR3 DNA sequence: TGTGCCAGCAGCTTAGAAAGAAACATTCAGTACTTC. Amino acid sequence: CASSLERNIQYF.

This clonotype has a handful of counts. DNA of the CDR3: TGTGCCACGTCCGAGGGACTACCGCTCACAGATACGCAGTATTTT. Protein sequence: CATSEGLPLTDTQYF. The V and J genes are TRBV15 and TRBJ2-3; 7 bases are a match to TRBD2. Germline V gene data show CDR1 as LNHNV and CDR2 as YYDKDF (reference sequence). The CDR3 loop spans 15 amino acids. Trimming at V came to 9 bases and at J to 2 bases, leaving 11 bases not matched to a gene.

This clonotype turned up a few times. This chain joins TRBV7-6 and TRBJ2-4, with D possibly TRBD2 on 9 matching bases. Trimming took off 4 bases at V and 5 bases at J, with 15 bases between the two ends. Looked up from germline, CDR1 is SGHVS and CDR2 is FNYEAQ. This CDR3 contains 15 residues. Here the CDR3 DNA reads TGTGCCAGCAGCTCTAGCGGGACAGGAGAAAACATTCAGTACTTC. This encodes CASSSSGTGENIQYF.

This clonotype was picked up a small number of times. The chain carries TRBV7-2 and TRBJ2-1; D is ambiguous. With 5 bases removed from V and 4 bases from J, the gap between germline ends came to 12 bases. The germline gives CDR1 SGHTA, CDR2 FQGNSA. The CDR3 consists of 14 residues. The DNA of the CDR3 is TGTGCCAGCAGCCCAGTCACTTTTTACAATGAGCAGTTCTTC. Translated: CASSPVTFYNEQFF.